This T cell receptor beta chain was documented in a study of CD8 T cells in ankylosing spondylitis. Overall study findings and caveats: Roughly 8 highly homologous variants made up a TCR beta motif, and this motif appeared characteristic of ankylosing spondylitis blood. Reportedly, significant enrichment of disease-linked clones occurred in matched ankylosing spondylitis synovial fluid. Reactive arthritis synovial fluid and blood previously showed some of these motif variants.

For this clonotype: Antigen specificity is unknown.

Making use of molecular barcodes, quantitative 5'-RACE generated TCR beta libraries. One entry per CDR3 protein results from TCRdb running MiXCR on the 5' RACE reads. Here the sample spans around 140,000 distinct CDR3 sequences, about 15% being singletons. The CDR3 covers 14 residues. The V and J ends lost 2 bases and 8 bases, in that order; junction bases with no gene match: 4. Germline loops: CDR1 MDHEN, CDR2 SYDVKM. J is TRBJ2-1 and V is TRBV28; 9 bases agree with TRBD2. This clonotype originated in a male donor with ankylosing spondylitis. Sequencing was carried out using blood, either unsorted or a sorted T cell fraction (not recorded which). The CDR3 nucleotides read TGTGCCAGCAGTTTAGGGGGCGGGAGGGATGAGCAGTTCTTC. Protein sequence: CASSLGGGRDEQFF.